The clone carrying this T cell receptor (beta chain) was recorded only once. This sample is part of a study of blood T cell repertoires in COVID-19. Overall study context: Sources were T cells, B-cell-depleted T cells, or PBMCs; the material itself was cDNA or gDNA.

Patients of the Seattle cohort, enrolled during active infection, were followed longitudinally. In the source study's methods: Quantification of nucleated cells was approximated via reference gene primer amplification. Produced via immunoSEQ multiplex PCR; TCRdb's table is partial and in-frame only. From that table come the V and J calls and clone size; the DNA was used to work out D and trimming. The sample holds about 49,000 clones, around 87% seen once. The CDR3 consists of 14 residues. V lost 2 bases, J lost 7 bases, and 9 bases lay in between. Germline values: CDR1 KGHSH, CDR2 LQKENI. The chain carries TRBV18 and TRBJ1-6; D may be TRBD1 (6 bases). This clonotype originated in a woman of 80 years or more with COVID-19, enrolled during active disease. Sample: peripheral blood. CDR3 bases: TGTGCCAGCTCACCAAGGACAGAAAATTCACCCCTCCACTTT. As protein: CASSPRTENSPLHF.